This passage covers 4 T cell receptor beta chains from one sample sequenced in a study of T cell responses to AZD1222 COVID-19 vaccine. The repertoire was sequenced with immunoSEQ multiplex PCR; TCRdb's copy has only in-frame clones and lacks some. The sample comprises some 120,000 clones, roughly nine tenths of which are singletons, and roughly 4% rests with the top ten. The source material was peripheral blood, sampled on day 0 of AZD1222 vaccination. Every receptor here comes from an adult in good health.

The chain recombines TRBV5-5 with TRBJ1-5; 8 bases match TRBD1. The CDR3 covers 15 residues. Germline CDR1 SGHKS, CDR2 YYEKEE (reference sequence). The junction had 10 bases not matched to a gene; V was cut back by 4 bases and J by 7 bases. The CDR3 DNA reads as TGTGCCAGCAGCCTATCGACAGGGGAAGGGCAGCCCCAGCATTTT. Protein: CASSLSTGEGQPQHF.

The genes are TRBV6-1 and TRBJ1-2, with D tentatively TRBD1 (5 bases). Trimming left V 3 bases short and J 8 bases short, with 10 bases between. Germline CDR1 reads MNHNS; CDR2 reads SASEGT. This CDR3 spans 12 amino acids. This CDR3 reads CASSETVVGYTF. CDR3 sequence (DNA): TGTGCCAGCAGTGAGACAGTCGTAGGCTACACCTTC.

The V and J genes are TRBV7-8 and TRBJ2-5; D may be TRBD1 (6 bases). CDR1 is SGHVS and CDR2 is FQNEAQ in the germline V gene. The CDR3 length is 15 residues. V shed 0 bases and J shed 4 bases, with 12 bases lying between them. CDR3 amino acids: CASSLATGRGETQYF. In DNA, the CDR3 is TGTGCCAGCAGCTTAGCGACAGGACGGGGAGAGACCCAGTACTTC.

This chain joins TRBV6-5 and TRBJ1-2; possibly TRBD1 for D (5 bases). The CDR3 runs 15 residues. Germline V gene data show CDR1 as MNHEY and CDR2 as SVGAGI. V was clipped by 2 bases and J by 2 bases, with 12 bases between them. For the CDR3, the DNA is TGTGCCAGCAGTTACGGAGGGGCGAAGAACTATGGCTACACCTTC. Its protein is CASSYGGAKNYGYTF.